Following are 29 T cell receptor beta chains from one sample sequenced in a study of T-cell memory formation after mild COVID-19. Using its own MiXCR run on the 5' RACE reads, TCRdb lists one record per CDR3 protein. Here the sample spans fewer than 700,000 distinct CDR3 sequences, about a fifth being singletons. Material: PBMCs or a T cell subset sorted from them (not recorded which). All receptors derive from an adult woman who had mild COVID-19 (a few samples of this study predate the infection). Cell type and time point are not known.

This clonotype was found a few times. The chain combines TRBV11-3 with TRBJ2-1; D is possibly TRBD1 (6 bases). The germline V gene encodes CDR1 SGHNT and CDR2 YENEEA. Between the trimmed V and J ends, which lost 0 bases and 7 bases, there was a span of 10 bases. This CDR3 region has 14 residues. CDR3 sequence reads: CASSLEAGDNEQFF. Here the CDR3 DNA reads TGTGCCAGCAGCTTAGAGGCAGGGGATAATGAGCAGTTCTTC.

The chain has TRBV6-2 or TRBV6-3 and TRBJ1-2, with D hard to call. This CDR3 spans 13 amino acids. CDR1 is MNHEY and CDR2 is SVGEGT in the germline V gene. V gave up 6 bases and J gave up 6 bases, with 14 bases separating them. The CDR3 region is CASRLLPSDGYTF. The CDR3 nucleotides are TGTGCCAGCAGGCTTCTCCCCTCGGATGGCTACACCTTC.

J is TRBJ1-2 and V is TRBV6-5; D not certain. The CDR3 has 13 amino acids. The germline CDR1 and CDR2 sequences are MNHEY and SVGAGI. V was pared by 2 bases and J by 5 bases, with 9 bases between. CDR3 sequence: CASSYKESYGYTF. As DNA, the CDR3 is TGTGCCAGCAGTTACAAGGAGTCTTATGGCTACACCTTC.

This rearrangement joins TRBV20-1 to TRBJ1-1, with D hard to call. CDR3 length equals 15 residues. The V end lost 0 bases, the J end lost 3 bases, and 14 bases lay between the germline ends. Germline values: CDR1 DFQATT, CDR2 SNEGSKA (reference sequence). DNA of the CDR3: TGCAGTGCTAGAGATTATCAAGGGTCCCACACTGAAGCTTTCTTT. Translation gives CSARDYQGSHTEAFF.

The chain joins TRBV6-2 or TRBV6-3 to TRBJ2-4; 9 nucleotides align to TRBD1. V dropped 6 bases and J dropped 8; count of bases not matched to a gene: 8. This CDR3 contains 14 residues. CDR1 MNHEY and CDR2 SVGEGT come from the germline V gene. This CDR3 reads CASRYRGLRDIQYF. The CDR3 nucleotides are TGTGCCAGCAGATACAGGGGGCTGCGGGACATTCAGTACTTC.

Of note for this clonotype: The CDR3 carries no conserved terminal phenylalanine or tryptophan, so it likely arises from a read error. The limits of the CDR3 on the DNA are not certain, so only TCRdb's listed CDR3 is given. J is TRBJ2-7 and V is TRBV25-1; the table assigns TRBD1, which was not confirmed against the DNA. The CDR3 contains 15 residues when both ends are counted. Germline CDR1 is MGHDK and CDR2 is SYGVNS. CDR3 sequence: CASSEHTVGGDRVLL.

This clonotype appeared a few times. The chain is built from TRBV18 and TRBJ1-5; D is possibly TRBD1 (5 bases). CDR3 length equals 13 residues. Deletions cut 0 bases from V and 12 bases from J, with 12 bases between. Germline values: CDR1 KGHSH, CDR2 LQKENI. The CDR3 loop is CASSPPGAGLQHF. CDR3 in DNA: TGTGCCAGCTCACCACCCGGGGCAGGTCTCCAGCATTTT.

This clonotype occurred a few times. V is TRBV19 and J is TRBJ1-1, with D perhaps TRBD1 (5 bases). V lost 3 bases to trimming and J lost 1 base, with 6 bases between them. The CDR3 sequence is 13 residues long. Germline loops: CDR1 LNHDA, CDR2 SQIVND (reference sequence). Written as DNA, the CDR3 is TGTGCCAGTAGTATGGGACCGAACACTGAAGCTTTCTTT. The encoded protein is CASSMGPNTEAFF.

The rearrangement joins TRBV12-3 or TRBV12-4 to TRBJ2-3; 12 bases line up with TRBD2. CDR3 length equals 15 residues. V dropped 5 bases and J dropped 5; count of bases not matched to a gene: 5. The CDR3 loop reads CASSPLAGGGDTQYF. DNA for the CDR3: TGTGCCAGCAGTCCCCTAGCGGGGGGGGGAGATACGCAGTATTTT.

V is TRBV7-2 and J is TRBJ1-1, with TRBD1 as a possible D gene (6 bases). From germline, CDR1 is SGHTA and CDR2 FQGNSA. V lost 1 base and J lost 4, with 13 bases in between. The CDR3 totals 15 residues. This CDR3 reads CASSLVLGAGTEAFF. CDR3 bases: TGTGCCAGCAGCTTAGTATTGGGGGCGGGCACTGAAGCTTTCTTT.

The chain recombines TRBV15 with TRBJ1-5; possibly TRBD1 for D (5 bases). The V gene's germline CDR1 is LNHNV and CDR2 YYDKDF (reference sequence). V lost 2 bases and J 6 bases, leaving 14 bases between the germline ends. CDR3 length: 15 residues. The CDR3 region is CATSRTTIGTQPQHF. The CDR3 DNA is TGTGCCACCAGCAGAACGACCATCGGGACTCAGCCCCAGCATTTT. The full variable domain, with the rest looked up from reference TRBV15 and TRBJ1-5, is DAMVIQNPRYQVTQFGKPVTLSCSQTLNHNVMYWYQQKSSQAPKLLFHYYDKDFNNEADTPDNFQSRRPNTSFCFLDIRSPGLGDTAMYLCATSRTTIGTQPQHFGDGTRLSIL.

This chain connects TRBV7-9 to TRBJ2-5, with D possibly being TRBD1 (5 bases). The CDR3 loop spans 13 amino acids. The ends were cut back, 4 bases at V and 3 bases at J, with 9 bases in the middle. CDR1 and CDR2 from the germline V gene are SEHNR and FQNEAQ (reference sequence). The CDR3: CASSSDKEETQYF. The CDR3 nucleotides read TGTGCCAGCAGCTCGGACAAGGAAGAGACCCAGTACTTC.

This clonotype was recorded at least ten times. The chain is built from TRBV4-1 and TRBJ2-7; weak D call: TRBD2 (5 bases). CDR3 length equals 15 residues. V gave up 0 bases and J gave up 0 bases, with 9 bases separating them. Germline V gene lookup returns CDR1 MGHRA and CDR2 YSYEKL. The CDR3, as DNA: TGCGCCAGCAGCCAAGAGCCTAGCAGCTCCTACGAGCAGTACTTC. Translation: CASSQEPSSSYEQYF.

The chain uses TRBV18 and TRBJ1-1, with 9 bases lining up with TRBD1. Trimming cost V 1 base and J 3 bases; bases outside gene matches: 6. CDR1 is KGHSH and CDR2 is LQKENI in the germline V gene. There are 16 residues in the CDR3. CDR3 sequence (DNA): TGTGCCAGCTCACCACAACAGGGGGCGGGGGACACTGAAGCTTTCTTT. Protein: CASSPQQGAGDTEAFF.

This clonotype was picked up a small number of times. The rearrangement joins TRBV3-1 to TRBJ1-1; D call uncertain. With 0 bases removed from V and 4 bases from J, the gap between germline ends came to 21 bases. There are 18 residues in the CDR3. CDR1 is LGHDT and CDR2 is YNNKEL in the germline V gene (reference sequence). In DNA, the CDR3 is TGTGCCAGCAGCCAAGATCCCCGGGCGCGACGATTGATCACTGAAGCTTTCTTT. It specifies CASSQDPRARRLITEAFF.

The chain employs TRBV25-1 and TRBJ2-1, with a weak D call TRBD1 (6 bases). Germline CDR1 reads MGHDK; CDR2 reads SYGVNS. This CDR3 comprises 13 residues. Trimming shortened V by 1 base and J by 5 bases, and 6 bases separated the two germline ends. The CDR3 bases are TGTGCCAGCAGTGAATGGACAGACAATGAGCAGTTCTTC. Translated: CASSEWTDNEQFF.

The chain has TRBV6-5 and TRBJ1-4, with D unresolved. Deletions cut 0 bases from V and 2 bases from J, with 1 base between. The CDR3 is made up of 13 amino acids. Germline V gives CDR1 MNHEY, CDR2 SVGAGI. The CDR3 is CASSYSTNEKLFF. CDR3 coding DNA: TGTGCCAGCAGTTACTCTACTAATGAAAAACTGTTTTTT.

This clonotype turned up a few times. The chain employs TRBV11-3 and TRBJ2-5, with no clear D. Germline CDR1 reads SGHNT; CDR2 reads YENEEA. The CDR3 contains 11 residues. Trimming shortened V by 6 bases and J by 4 bases, and 6 bases separated the two germline ends. CDR3 amino acids: CASREAETQYF. The CDR3 nucleotides read TGTGCCAGCAGAGAGGCAGAGACCCAGTACTTC.

V usage is TRBV24-1 and J usage is TRBJ2-5; 10 bases align to TRBD2. With 4 bases clipped from V and 1 base from J, the junction kept 8 bases outside the gene matches. CDR1 is KGHDR, CDR2 SFDVKD, per germline. The CDR3 spans 17 residues. The CDR3 sequence is CATSESTSGARQETQYF. CDR3 nucleotide sequence: TGTGCCACCAGTGAGTCCACTAGCGGGGCCCGCCAAGAGACCCAGTACTTC.

This clonotype was counted only a few times. This sequence joins TRBV5-6 and TRBJ2-7, with TRBD1 identical over 9 bases. Germline V gene sequence: CDR1 SGHDT, CDR2 YYEEEE. This CDR3 has 13 amino acids. With V trimmed by 4 bases and J by 6 bases, 5 bases remained unmatched. DNA for the CDR3: TGTGCCAGCAGCCCGGGGACAGGGCGCGAGCAGTACTTC. Amino acids: CASSPGTGREQYF. Full variable domain (remainder filled in from reference TRBV5-6 and TRBJ2-7): DAGVTQSPTHLIKTRGQQVTLRCSPKSGHDTVSWYQQALGQGPQFIFQYYEEEERQRGNFPDRFSGHQFPNYSSELNVNALLLGDSALYLCASSPGTGREQYFGPGTRLTVT.

There are a few counts of this clonotype. This chain joins TRBV20-1 and TRBJ1-1; D not certain. V was cut by 1 base and J by 6 bases, with 15 bases left in between. CDR1 DFQATT and CDR2 SNEGSKA come from the germline V gene (reference sequence). CDR3 length: 14 residues. CDR3 region: CSARAQSRVSEAFF. CDR3 sequence (DNA): TGCAGTGCTAGAGCCCAGTCAAGGGTTTCTGAAGCTTTCTTT.

The J gene is TRBJ1-5, the V gene TRBV7-2; weak D call: TRBD1 (5 bases). V was trimmed by 5 bases and J by 4 bases, leaving 18 bases between them. The CDR3 length is 16 residues. Per germline, CDR1 SGHTA and CDR2 FQGNSA. The CDR3 coding sequence is TGTGCCAGCAGCCTTTCGGGACCCGAGGGGAATCAGCCCCAGCATTTT. This translates into CASSLSGPEGNQPQHF.

The J gene is TRBJ2-7, the V gene TRBV20-1, with unresolved D. Trimming cost V 0 bases and J 0 bases, with 9 bases left between them. The CDR3 is made up of 14 amino acids. Germline V CDR1 and CDR2: DFQATT, SNEGSKA (reference sequence). The CDR3 loop is CSAREPDNSYEQYF. CDR3 bases: TGCAGTGCTAGAGAACCCGACAACTCCTACGAGCAGTACTTC.

V and J are TRBV7-9 and TRBJ2-7; D may be TRBD2 (5 bases). V lost 7 bases to trimming and J lost 4 bases, with 8 bases between them. Looked up from germline, CDR1 is SEHNR and CDR2 is FQNEAQ (reference sequence). The CDR3 has 11 amino acids. The CDR3 spells CASTRGYEQYF. CDR3 nucleotide sequence: TGTGCCAGCACCCGGGGTTACGAGCAGTACTTC.

This sequence joins TRBV21-1 and TRBJ2-3; TRBD2 was called by the table and not checked on the DNA. TRBV21-1 is annotated as a pseudogene. There are 15 residues in the CDR3. The CDR3 region has the DNA TGTGCCAGCAGCACCTGGGACTTATACAGATACGCGCAGTATTTT. It codes for CASSTWDLYRYAQYF.

This clonotype was seen a handful of times. V gene TRBV12-3 or TRBV12-4 combines with J gene TRBJ2-1, with TRBD1 matching 8 bases. This CDR3 spans 14 amino acids. J lost 6 bases, V lost 6 bases, and 7 bases had no gene match. This CDR3 is CASSLGQAGNEQFF. The CDR3 coding sequence is TGTGCCAGCAGCCTGGGACAGGCCGGCAATGAGCAGTTCTTC.

This clonotype was counted a few times. The V gene is TRBV10-3, the J gene TRBJ2-3; D is undetermined. Germline-derived CDR1 and CDR2 are ENHRY and SYGVKD. This CDR3 comprises 12 residues. Trimming stripped 2 bases from V and 4 bases from J, with 4 bases between. The CDR3 DNA sequence: TGTGCCATCAGTGAGACATCAGATACGCAGTATTTT. Protein sequence: CAISETSDTQYF.

The chain couples TRBV7-3 to TRBJ2-6, with 15 bases fitting TRBD2. Germline CDR1 and CDR2: SGHTA and FQGTGA. The trim removed 0 bases at V and 0 bases at J, leaving 12 bases unmatched. This CDR3 has 23 amino acids. CDR3 residues: CASSLTGLAGGLAAFSGANVLTF. CDR3 nucleotide sequence: TGTGCCAGCAGCTTAACCGGACTAGCGGGAGGGCTCGCTGCCTTCTCTGGGGCCAACGTCCTGACTTTC. The full variable domain, with the rest looked up from reference TRBV7-3 and TRBJ2-6, is GAGVSQTPSNKVTEKGKYVELRCDPISGHTALYWYRQSLGQGPEFLIYFQGTGAADDSGLPNDRFFAVRPEGSVSTLKIQRTERGDSAVYLCASSLTGLAGGLAAFSGANVLTFGAGSRLTVL.

The V gene is TRBV5-1, the J gene TRBJ2-5; the match to TRBD1 covers 9 bases. Germline V gives CDR1 SGHRS, CDR2 YFSETQ. CDR3 length: 13 amino acids. V shed 4 bases, J shed 4 bases, and the junction held 2 bases outside the gene matches. DNA for the CDR3: TGCGCCAGCAGCACGACAGGGGGAGAGACCCAGTACTTC. Translated: CASSTTGGETQYF. The variable domain in full, completed from reference TRBV5-1 and TRBJ2-5, reads KAGVTQTPRYLIKTRGQQVTLSCSPISGHRSVSWYQQTPGQGLQFLFEYFSETQRNKGNFPGRFSGRQFSNSRSEMNVSTLELGDSALYLCASSTTGGETQYFGPGTRLLVL.